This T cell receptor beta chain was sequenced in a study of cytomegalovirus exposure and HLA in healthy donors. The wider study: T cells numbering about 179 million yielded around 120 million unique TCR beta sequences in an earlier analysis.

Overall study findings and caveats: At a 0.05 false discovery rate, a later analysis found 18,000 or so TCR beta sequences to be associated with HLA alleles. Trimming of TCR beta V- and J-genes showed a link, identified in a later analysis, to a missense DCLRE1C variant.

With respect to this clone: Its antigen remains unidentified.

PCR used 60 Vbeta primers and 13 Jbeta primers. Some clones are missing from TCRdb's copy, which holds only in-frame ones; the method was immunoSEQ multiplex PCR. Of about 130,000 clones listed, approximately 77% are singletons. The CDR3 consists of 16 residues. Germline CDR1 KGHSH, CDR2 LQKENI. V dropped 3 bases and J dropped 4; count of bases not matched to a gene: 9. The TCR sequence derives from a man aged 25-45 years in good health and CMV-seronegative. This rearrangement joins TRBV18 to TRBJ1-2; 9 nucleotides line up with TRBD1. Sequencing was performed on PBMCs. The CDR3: CASSPLNRGLTYGYTF. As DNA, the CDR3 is TGTGCCAGCTCACCGCTTAACAGGGGGCTTACCTATGGCTACACCTTC.